Presented here are 24 T cell receptor beta chains from one specimen sequenced in a study of molecular identifiers for immune sequencing clone quantification. TCRdb reprocessed the PCR reads via MiXCR and lists one record per CDR3 protein. The sample has approximately 550,000 distinct CDR3 sequences; roughly 25% are singletons. Sequencing input: naive CD8+ T cells from blood, with Jurkat cell RNA spiked in. This sample's subset: FACS-sorted CD8+CD4-CCR7+CD45RA+ naive T cells. The source of these receptors is a human donor in good health. Some libraries in this study had Jurkat cell RNA spiked in.

This clonotype was recorded once. This chain connects TRBV20-1 to TRBJ2-7, with unresolved D. Between the trimmed V and J ends, which lost 1 base and 5 bases, there was a span of 15 bases. The germline gives CDR1 DFQATT, CDR2 SNEGSKA (reference sequence). CDR3 size: 14 residues. CDR3 in amino acids: CSARGFARSDEQYF. CDR3 nucleotides: TGCAGTGCTAGAGGTTTCGCCCGCTCTGACGAGCAGTACTTC.

This clonotype was observed many times. The chain is built from TRBV4-1 and TRBJ2-3, with 13 bases matching TRBD2. V trimming: 3 bases; J trimming: 5 bases; junction bases outside the gene matches: 8. CDR3 size: 17 residues. The germline V gene encodes CDR1 MGHRA and CDR2 YSYEKL. The CDR3 loop reads CASSHRWTSGSGDTQYF. In DNA, the CDR3 is TGCGCCAGCAGCCACCGATGGACTAGCGGGAGTGGAGATACGCAGTATTTT.

J is TRBJ1-1 and V is TRBV6-2 or TRBV6-3, with 8 bases aligning to TRBD1. Per the germline V gene, CDR1 is MNHEY and CDR2 is SVGEGT. The CDR3 contains 14 residues. The V segment lost 8 bases and the J segment 0 bases; nucleotides outside the gene matches: 5. The CDR3 DNA reads TGTGCCAGCCGACAGGGGCCGATGAACACTGAAGCTTTCTTT. Protein: CASRQGPMNTEAFF.

The chain uses TRBV6-6 and TRBJ2-2, with D perhaps TRBD1 (5 bases). CDR3 length: 13 amino acids. Germline CDR1 is MNHNY and CDR2 is SVGAGI (reference sequence). The ends were cut back, 1 base at V and 7 bases at J, with 7 bases in the middle. CDR3 amino acids: CASSYFRGGELFF. The DNA for the CDR3 is TGTGCCAGCAGTTACTTTAGGGGCGGGGAGCTGTTTTTT.

Ten or more counts support this clonotype. The chain recombines TRBV20-1 with TRBJ2-7; D assignment may be TRBD1 or TRBD2 (5 bases each). V lost 0 bases and J lost 1, with 10 bases in between. Germline lookup yields CDR1 DFQATT and CDR2 SNEGSKA (reference sequence). The CDR3 covers 14 residues. CDR3 sequence: CSARDEGQSYEQYF. The DNA of the CDR3 is TGCAGTGCTAGAGATGAGGGGCAGTCCTACGAGCAGTACTTC.

In its sample, this clonotype was seen a few times. This chain connects TRBV9 to TRBJ2-7; D possibly corresponds to TRBD2 (6 bases). Germline-derived CDR1 and CDR2 are SGDLS and YYNGEE. V gave up 4 bases and J gave up 2 bases, with 13 bases separating them. CDR3 length: 14 amino acids. For the CDR3, the DNA is TGTGCCAGCAGCCCCGCGACTAGTACCTACGAGCAGTACTTC. Residues: CASSPATSTYEQYF. The whole variable domain, remainder taken from reference TRBV9 and TRBJ2-7, is DSGVTQTPKHLITATGQRVTLRCSPRSGDLSVYWYQQSLDQGLQFLIQYYNGEERAKGNILERFSAQQFPDLHSELNLSSLELGDSALYFCASSPATSTYEQYFGPGTRLTVT.

This clonotype was counted ten times or more. The rearrangement uses TRBV2 and TRBJ2-7; unclear D gene. The CDR3 has 13 residues. Looked up from germline, CDR1 is SNHLY and CDR2 is FYNNEI. Trimming cost V 7 bases and J 1 base, with 11 bases left between them. This CDR3 is CASTWGQSYEQYF. CDR3 nucleotides: TGTGCCAGCACCTGGGGTCAGTCCTACGAGCAGTACTTC.

About this clonotype: The junction differs from germline at one of its ends, possibly a read error. The genes are TRBV6-5 and TRBJ1-1; no reliable D call. In germline, CDR1 is MNHEY, CDR2 SVGAGI. The CDR3 loop spans 15 amino acids. The chain's CDR3 is CASSCSNFGATEAFF. The CDR3 coding sequence is TGTGCCAGCAGTTGCTCGAATTTTGGCGCCACTGAAGCTTTCTTC.

There are a few counts of this clonotype. This chain joins TRBV4-3 and TRBJ2-5; 9 bases are shared with TRBD1. Germline CDR1 and CDR2: LGHNA and YSLEER. V was pared by 3 bases and J by 1 base, with 12 bases of the junction left unmatched. The CDR3 totals 18 residues. This CDR3 reads CASSQSEQGAFSQETQYF. Here the CDR3 DNA reads TGCGCCAGCAGCCAGAGTGAACAGGGGGCCTTTAGCCAAGAGACCCAGTACTTC.

Notes on this clonotype: A read error is possible here, since a much larger clone lies one base away. No conserved phenylalanine or tryptophan is present at the end of the CDR3, so a read error is the likely explanation. V gene TRBV7-9 combines with J gene TRBJ1-1; TRBD1 matches at 8 bases. Germline values: CDR1 SEHNR, CDR2 FQNEAQ (reference sequence). CDR3 length: 15 amino acids. With 4 bases clipped from V and 1 base from J, the junction kept 5 bases outside the gene matches. The CDR3 bases are TGTGCCAGCAGCTCACCAGGGGGCTCGAACACTGAAGCTTTCTCT. It codes for CASSSPGGSNTEAFS.

This clonotype has just a few counts. The chain recombines TRBV10-1 with TRBJ2-3, with D unresolved. The germline gives CDR1 WNHNN, CDR2 SYGVQD (reference sequence). V was pared by 1 base and J by 1 base, with 12 bases between. The CDR3 has 16 residues. The CDR3 loop reads CASSEWSAGGTDTQYF. CDR3 nucleotide sequence: TGCGCCAGCAGTGAGTGGTCAGCAGGCGGCACAGATACGCAGTATTTT.

This clonotype was counted a few times. V usage is TRBV11-2 and J usage is TRBJ1-1; unclear D gene. Per the germline V gene, CDR1 is SGHAT and CDR2 is FQNNGV. V was clipped by 0 bases and J by 10 bases, with 9 bases between them. The CDR3 totals 12 residues. CDR3 sequence reads: CASSLDREGAFF. The CDR3 DNA is TGTGCCAGCAGCTTAGACCGGGAGGGAGCTTTCTTT.

This clonotype was counted ten times or more. The V and J genes are TRBV5-1 and TRBJ1-1, with D unclear. The CDR3 sequence is 15 residues long. The germline V gene encodes CDR1 SGHRS and CDR2 YFSETQ. Trimming took off 3 bases at V and 4 bases at J, with 16 bases between the two ends. CDR3 amino acids: CASSSLERVGTEAFF. CDR3 nucleotide sequence: TGCGCCAGCAGCTCCCTAGAGAGAGTCGGCACTGAAGCTTTCTTT.

This clonotype was seen a handful of times. This chain links TRBV4-3 with TRBJ2-1, with 8 bases fitting TRBD1. The CDR3 consists of 16 residues. V shed 3 bases and J 7 bases; nucleotides not matched to a gene: 11. Looked up from germline, CDR1 is LGHNA and CDR2 is YSLEER. In DNA form, the CDR3 reads TGCGCCAGCAGCCAGAGTCCCGGGACAGGTAGGAATGAGCAGTTCTTC. Amino acid sequence: CASSQSPGTGRNEQFF.

This clonotype was recorded a few times. The rearrangement uses TRBV6-5 and TRBJ2-5, with TRBD1 as a possible D gene (5 bases). Trimming pared 0 bases from V and 5 bases from J, leaving 13 bases between. This CDR3 has 15 amino acids. Germline V gene data show CDR1 as MNHEY and CDR2 as SVGAGI. The CDR3 here is CASSYSTTGGETQYF. DNA of the CDR3: TGTGCCAGCAGTTACTCGACAACAGGCGGTGAGACCCAGTACTTC.

This clonotype was detected many times. The J gene is TRBJ2-1, the V gene TRBV7-3; no clear D. The ends were cut back, 2 bases at V and 2 bases at J, with 4 bases in the middle. This CDR3 is 13 amino acids long. Germline V gene data show CDR1 as SGHTA and CDR2 as FQGTGA. The DNA for the CDR3 is TGTGCCAGCAGCTTAGACACCTACAATGAGCAGTTCTTC. Translating it yields CASSLDTYNEQFF.

This clonotype came up a few times. The rearrangement links TRBV9 to TRBJ2-5; TRBD2 aligns across 9 bases. CDR1 and CDR2 from the germline V gene are SGDLS and YYNGEE. J lost 2 bases, V lost 1 base, and 15 bases had no gene match. The CDR3 runs 19 residues. CDR3 loop: CASSVSRGGRARDQETQYF. The DNA of the CDR3 is TGTGCCAGCAGCGTATCGCGGGGGGGCCGGGCTCGTGATCAAGAGACCCAGTACTTC.

This clonotype was detected ten times or more. The chain couples TRBV12-3 or TRBV12-4 to TRBJ2-4; D gene uncertain. The CDR3 loop spans 15 amino acids. V was pared by 0 bases and J by 0 bases, with 6 bases between. The CDR3 DNA reads as TGTGCCAGCAGTTTAGCAGGGAAAGCCAAAAACATTCAGTACTTC. Protein product: CASSLAGKAKNIQYF.

The genes are TRBV27 and TRBJ2-7; perhaps D is TRBD1 or TRBD2 (5 bases each). Looked up from germline, CDR1 is MNHEY and CDR2 is SMNVEV (reference sequence). CDR3 length: 14 amino acids. Trimming removed 3 bases from V and 2 bases from J, with 11 bases in between. CDR3 region: CASSFGGAAYEQYF. CDR3 sequence (DNA): TGTGCCAGCAGTTTTGGGGGAGCCGCCTACGAGCAGTACTTC.

This clonotype was counted at least ten times. The V gene is TRBV29-1, the J gene TRBJ1-2; D gene uncertain. CDR3 length equals 11 residues. Germline assignment: CDR1 SQVTM and CDR2 ANQGSEA. Trimming took off 7 bases at V and 9 bases at J, with 15 bases between the two ends. This CDR3 is CSADSGVSYTF. The DNA for the CDR3 is TGCAGCGCCGATTCCGGCGTTAGCTACACCTTC.

This clonotype was recorded a few times. The chain employs TRBV7-9 and TRBJ2-2; D unclear. Trimming shortened V by 5 bases and J by 7 bases, and 17 bases separated the two germline ends. This CDR3 contains 15 residues. In germline, CDR1 is SEHNR, CDR2 FQNEAQ (reference sequence). The CDR3 sequence: CASSQLPSGDGELFF. The CDR3 DNA sequence: TGTGCCAGCAGCCAGTTGCCATCGGGCGACGGGGAGCTGTTTTTT.

This clonotype was seen ten or more times. The genes are TRBV12-3 or TRBV12-4 and TRBJ1-1, with TRBD1 as a possible D gene (5 bases). Trimming took 3 bases from V and 6 from J, leaving 8 bases between them. The CDR3 runs to 12 residues. CDR3 in amino acids: CASSFGTSEAFF. In nucleotides, the CDR3 is TGTGCCAGCAGTTTTGGGACTTCTGAAGCTTTCTTT.

This clonotype was seen many times. The J gene is TRBJ1-1, the V gene TRBV7-2; D remains unclear. V lost 1 base and J lost 1, with 7 bases in between. Germline V gene sequence: CDR1 SGHTA, CDR2 FQGNSA. There are 14 residues in the CDR3. The CDR3 bases are TGTGCCAGCAGCTTAGTAGCCCAGAACACTGAAGCTTTCTTT. The encoded protein is CASSLVAQNTEAFF.

This clonotype appeared a few times. CDR3 sequence: CASSIRMAFF. The CDR3 DNA reads as TGTGCCAGCAGCATAAGGATGGCTTTCTTT. The chain couples TRBV7-6 to TRBJ1-1; D not resolved. V lost 5 bases, J lost 11 bases, and 9 bases lay in between. CDR1 is SGHVS and CDR2 is FNYEAQ in the germline V gene. The CDR3 has 10 residues.